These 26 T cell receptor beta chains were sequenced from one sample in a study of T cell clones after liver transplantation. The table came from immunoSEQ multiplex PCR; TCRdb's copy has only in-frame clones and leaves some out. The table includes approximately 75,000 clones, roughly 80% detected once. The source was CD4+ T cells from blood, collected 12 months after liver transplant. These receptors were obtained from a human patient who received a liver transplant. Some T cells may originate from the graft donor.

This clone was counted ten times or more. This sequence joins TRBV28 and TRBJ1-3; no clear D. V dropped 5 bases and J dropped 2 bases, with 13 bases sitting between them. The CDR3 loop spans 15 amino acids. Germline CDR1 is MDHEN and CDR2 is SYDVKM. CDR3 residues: CASSPPGAAGNTIYF. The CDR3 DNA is TGTGCCAGCAGTCCTCCCGGAGCCGCTGGAAACACCATATATTTT.

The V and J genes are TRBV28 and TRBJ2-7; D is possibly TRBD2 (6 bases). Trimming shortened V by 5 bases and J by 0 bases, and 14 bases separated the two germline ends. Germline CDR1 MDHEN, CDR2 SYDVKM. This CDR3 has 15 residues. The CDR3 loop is CASSPLGLSSYEQYF. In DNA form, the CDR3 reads TGTGCCAGCAGTCCATTAGGACTAAGCTCCTACGAGCAGTACTTC.

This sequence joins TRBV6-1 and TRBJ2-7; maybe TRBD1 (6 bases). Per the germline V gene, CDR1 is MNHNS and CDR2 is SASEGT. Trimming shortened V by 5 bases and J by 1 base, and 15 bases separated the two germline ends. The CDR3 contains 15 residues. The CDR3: CASSLGRGSSYEQYF. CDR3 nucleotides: TGTGCCAGCAGTTTGGGAAGGGGGTCGTCCTACGAGCAGTACTTC.

The CDR3 loop reads CASSAGGGYGYTF. CDR3 coding DNA: TGCGCCAGCAGTGCCGGGGGCGGCTATGGCTACACCTTC. The rearrangement links TRBV10-1 to TRBJ1-2, with a tentative D call TRBD1 (6 bases). V shed 4 bases and J shed 4 bases, with 10 bases lying between them. In germline, CDR1 is WNHNN, CDR2 SYGVQD (reference sequence). This CDR3 has 13 amino acids.

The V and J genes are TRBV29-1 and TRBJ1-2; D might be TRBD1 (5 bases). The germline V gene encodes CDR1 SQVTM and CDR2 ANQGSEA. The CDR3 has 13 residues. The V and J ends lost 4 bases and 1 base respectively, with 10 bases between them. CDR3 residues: CSVGIGGNYGYTF. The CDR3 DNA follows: TGCAGCGTTGGAATCGGGGGTAACTATGGCTACACCTTC.

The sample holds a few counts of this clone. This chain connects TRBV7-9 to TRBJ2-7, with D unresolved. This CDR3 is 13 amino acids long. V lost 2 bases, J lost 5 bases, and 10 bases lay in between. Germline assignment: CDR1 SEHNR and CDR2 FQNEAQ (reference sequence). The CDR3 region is CASSLQVANEQYF. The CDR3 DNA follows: TGTGCCAGCAGCTTACAAGTAGCCAACGAGCAGTACTTC.

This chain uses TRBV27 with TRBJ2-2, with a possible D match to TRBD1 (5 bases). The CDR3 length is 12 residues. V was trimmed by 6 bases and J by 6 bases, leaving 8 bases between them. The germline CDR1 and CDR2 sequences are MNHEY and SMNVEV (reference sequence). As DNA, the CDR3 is TGTGCCAGCAGAGTGGGGCCCGGGGAGCTGTTTTTT. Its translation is CASRVGPGELFF.

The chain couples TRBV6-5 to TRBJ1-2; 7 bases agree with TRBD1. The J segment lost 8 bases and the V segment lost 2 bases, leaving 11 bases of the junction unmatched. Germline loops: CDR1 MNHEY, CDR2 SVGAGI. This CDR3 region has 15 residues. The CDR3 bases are TGTGCCAGCAGTTACCTCCCAGGGGGGGAAGGGGGCTACACCTTC. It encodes CASSYLPGGEGGYTF.

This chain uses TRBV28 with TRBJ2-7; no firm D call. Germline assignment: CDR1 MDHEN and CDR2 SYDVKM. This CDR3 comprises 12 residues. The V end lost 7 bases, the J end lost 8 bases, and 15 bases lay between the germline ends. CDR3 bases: TGTGCCAGCACCAAACCTCGGTCGAAGCAGTACTTC. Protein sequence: CASTKPRSKQYF.

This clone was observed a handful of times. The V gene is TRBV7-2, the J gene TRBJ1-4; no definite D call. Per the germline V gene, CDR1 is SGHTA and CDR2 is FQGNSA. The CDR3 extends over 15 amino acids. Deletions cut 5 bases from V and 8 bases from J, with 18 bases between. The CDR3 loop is CASSPRTTLGEKLFF. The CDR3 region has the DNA TGTGCCAGCAGCCCCCGGACCACTTTGGGGGAAAAACTGTTTTTT.

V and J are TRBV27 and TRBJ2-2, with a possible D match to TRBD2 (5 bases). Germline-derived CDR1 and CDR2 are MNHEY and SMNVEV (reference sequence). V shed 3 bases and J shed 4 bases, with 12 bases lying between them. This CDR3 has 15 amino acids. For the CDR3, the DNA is TGTGCCAGCAGTTTGGGGAGTACTTCCACCGGGGAGCTGTTTTTT. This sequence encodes CASSLGSTSTGELFF.

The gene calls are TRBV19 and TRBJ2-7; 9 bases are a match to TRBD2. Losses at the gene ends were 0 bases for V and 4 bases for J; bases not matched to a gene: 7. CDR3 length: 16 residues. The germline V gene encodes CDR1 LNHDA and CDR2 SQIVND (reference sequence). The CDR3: CASSIEAGGLWYEQYF. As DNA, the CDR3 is TGTGCCAGTAGTATAGAAGCGGGAGGCCTATGGTACGAGCAGTACTTC.

Here the CDR3 reads CAWSGLAGGRVHGNEQFF. Written as DNA, the CDR3 is TGTGCCTGGAGTGGACTAGCGGGAGGGAGAGTTCACGGAAATGAGCAGTTCTTC. The rearrangement uses TRBV30 and TRBJ2-1, with 14 bases lining up with TRBD2. The V gene's germline CDR1 is GTSNPN and CDR2 SVGIG (reference sequence). Germline trimming cut 1 base from V and 7 bases from J; bases unmatched to any gene: 12. The CDR3 contains 18 residues.

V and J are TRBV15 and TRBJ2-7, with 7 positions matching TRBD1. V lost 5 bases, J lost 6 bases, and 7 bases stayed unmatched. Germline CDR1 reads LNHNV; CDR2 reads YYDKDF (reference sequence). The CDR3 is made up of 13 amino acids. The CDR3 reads CATSSRTGGEQYF. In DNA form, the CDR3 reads TGTGCCACCAGCTCCCGGACAGGCGGCGAGCAGTACTTC.

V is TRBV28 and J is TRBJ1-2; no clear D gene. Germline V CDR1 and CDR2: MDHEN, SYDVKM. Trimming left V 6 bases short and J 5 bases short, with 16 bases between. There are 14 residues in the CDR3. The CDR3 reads CASRLPRAPYGYTF. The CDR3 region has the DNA TGTGCCAGCAGACTACCCCGAGCACCGTATGGCTACACCTTC.

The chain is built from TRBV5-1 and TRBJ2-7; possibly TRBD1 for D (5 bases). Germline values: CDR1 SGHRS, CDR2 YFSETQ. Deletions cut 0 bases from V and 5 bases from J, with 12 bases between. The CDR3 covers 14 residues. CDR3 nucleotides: TGCGCCAGCAGCTTGGGCAGGGTTCGCGACGAGCAGTACTTC. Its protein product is CASSLGRVRDEQYF. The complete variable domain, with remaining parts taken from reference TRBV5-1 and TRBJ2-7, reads KAGVTQTPRYLIKTRGQQVTLSCSPISGHRSVSWYQQTPGQGLQFLFEYFSETQRNKGNFPGRFSGRQFSNSRSEMNVSTLELGDSALYLCASSLGRVRDEQYFGPGTRLTVT.

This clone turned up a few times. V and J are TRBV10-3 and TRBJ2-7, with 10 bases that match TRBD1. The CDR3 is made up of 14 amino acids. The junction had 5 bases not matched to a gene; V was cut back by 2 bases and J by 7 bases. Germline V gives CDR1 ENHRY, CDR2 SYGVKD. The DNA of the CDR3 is TGTGCCATCAGTGAGCACGGACAGGGGGAAGAGCAGTACTTC. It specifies CAISEHGQGEEQYF.

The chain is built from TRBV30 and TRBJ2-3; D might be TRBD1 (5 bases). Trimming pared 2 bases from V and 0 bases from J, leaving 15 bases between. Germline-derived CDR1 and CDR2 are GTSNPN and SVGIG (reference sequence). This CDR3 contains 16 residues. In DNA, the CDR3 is TGTGCCTGGAGTACGAGCAGGGTAGTAAGCACAGATACGCAGTATTTT. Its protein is CAWSTSRVVSTDTQYF.

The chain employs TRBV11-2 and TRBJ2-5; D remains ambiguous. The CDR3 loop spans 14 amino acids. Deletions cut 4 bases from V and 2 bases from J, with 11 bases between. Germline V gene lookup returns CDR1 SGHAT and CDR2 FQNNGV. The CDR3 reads CASSSLRGQETQYF. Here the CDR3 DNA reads TGTGCCAGCAGCTCTCTTCGAGGTCAAGAGACCCAGTACTTC.

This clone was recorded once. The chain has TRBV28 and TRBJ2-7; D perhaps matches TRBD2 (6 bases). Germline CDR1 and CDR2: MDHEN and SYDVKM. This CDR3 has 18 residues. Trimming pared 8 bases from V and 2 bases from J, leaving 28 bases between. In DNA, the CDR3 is TGTGCCAGCTCCGGACCGGGGAGGATCCCCTTAGAGGCCTACGAGCAGTACTTC. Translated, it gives CASSGPGRIPLEAYEQYF.

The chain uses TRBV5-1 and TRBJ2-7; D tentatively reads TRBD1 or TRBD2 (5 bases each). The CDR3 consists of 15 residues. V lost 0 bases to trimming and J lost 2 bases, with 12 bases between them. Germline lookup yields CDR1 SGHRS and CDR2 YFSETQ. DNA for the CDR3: TGCGCCAGCAGCTTGGTAGCAGGGACGACCTACGAGCAGTACTTC. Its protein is CASSLVAGTTYEQYF.

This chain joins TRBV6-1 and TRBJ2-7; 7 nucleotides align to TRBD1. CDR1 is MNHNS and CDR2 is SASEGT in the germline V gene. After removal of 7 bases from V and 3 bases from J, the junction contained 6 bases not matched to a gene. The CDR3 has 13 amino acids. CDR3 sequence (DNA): TGTGCCAGCACGACAGGGCCTTTCTACGAGCAGTACTTC. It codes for CASTTGPFYEQYF.

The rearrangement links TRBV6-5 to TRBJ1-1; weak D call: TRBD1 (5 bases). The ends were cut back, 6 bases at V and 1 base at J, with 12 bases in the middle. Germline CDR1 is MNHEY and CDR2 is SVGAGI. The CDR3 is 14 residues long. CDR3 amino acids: CASSLGPQNTEAFF. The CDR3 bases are TGTGCCAGCAGCCTGGGACCTCAGAACACTGAAGCTTTCTTT.

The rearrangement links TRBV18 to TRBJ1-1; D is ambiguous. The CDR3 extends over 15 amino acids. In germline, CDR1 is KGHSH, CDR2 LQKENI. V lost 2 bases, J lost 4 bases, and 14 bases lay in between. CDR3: CASSPSLGGSTEAFF. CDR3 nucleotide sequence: TGTGCCAGCTCACCATCGTTGGGCGGGAGCACTGAAGCTTTCTTT.

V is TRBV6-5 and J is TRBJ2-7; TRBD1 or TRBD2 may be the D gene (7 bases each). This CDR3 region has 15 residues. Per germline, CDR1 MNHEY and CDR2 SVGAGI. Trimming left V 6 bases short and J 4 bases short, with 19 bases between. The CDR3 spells CASSSEGQGGYEQYF. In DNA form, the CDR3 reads TGTGCCAGCAGCTCCGAGGGGCAGGGGGGGTACGAGCAGTACTTC.

In nucleotides, the CDR3 is TGCAGCGTTGGCAGGACGCAAGAGACCCAGTACTTC. Translated: CSVGRTQETQYF. The chain links TRBV29-1 to TRBJ2-5; no clear D gene. The CDR3 extends over 12 amino acids. V was trimmed by 4 bases and J by 2 bases, leaving 8 bases between them. Germline lookup yields CDR1 SQVTM and CDR2 ANQGSEA.